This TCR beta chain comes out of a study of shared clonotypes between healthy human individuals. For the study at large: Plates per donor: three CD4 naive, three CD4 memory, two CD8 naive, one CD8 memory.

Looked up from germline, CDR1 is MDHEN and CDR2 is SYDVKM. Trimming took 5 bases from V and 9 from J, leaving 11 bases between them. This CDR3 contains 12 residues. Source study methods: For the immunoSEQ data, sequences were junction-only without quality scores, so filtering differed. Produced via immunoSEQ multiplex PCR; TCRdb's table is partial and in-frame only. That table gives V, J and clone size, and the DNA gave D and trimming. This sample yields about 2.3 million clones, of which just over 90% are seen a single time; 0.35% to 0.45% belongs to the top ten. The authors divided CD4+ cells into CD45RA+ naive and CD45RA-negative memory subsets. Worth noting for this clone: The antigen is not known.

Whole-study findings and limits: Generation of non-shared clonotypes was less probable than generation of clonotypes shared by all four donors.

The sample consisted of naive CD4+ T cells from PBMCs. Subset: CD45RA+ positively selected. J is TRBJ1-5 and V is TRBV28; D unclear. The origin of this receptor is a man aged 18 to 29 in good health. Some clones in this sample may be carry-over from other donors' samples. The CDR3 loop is CASSPPVGPQHF. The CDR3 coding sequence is TGTGCCAGCAGTCCCCCTGTGGGGCCCCAGCATTTT.